A single sample is the source of the 15 T cell receptor beta chains below, sequenced in a study of OX40 agonist ivuxolimab in advanced cancers. TCRdb's copy holds only in-frame clones and misses some; the assay was immunoSEQ multiplex PCR. The repertoire holds 70,000 to 95,000 clones, with less than 90% as singletons. The material was CD4+ or CD8+ T cells sorted from blood, obtained in a trial of the OX40 agonist ivuxolimab. Every receptor here comes from an adult with an advanced solid tumor such as melanoma, head and neck, liver or kidney cancer.

The chain is built from TRBV11-2 and TRBJ2-2, with D maybe TRBD1 (6 bases). Germline CDR1 reads SGHAT; CDR2 reads FQNNGV. CDR3 length: 16 amino acids. Trimming stripped 4 bases from V and 3 bases from J, with 15 bases between. The chain's CDR3 is CASSSSGVWDTGELFF. In nucleotides, the CDR3 is TGTGCCAGCAGCTCGTCAGGGGTCTGGGACACCGGGGAGCTGTTTTTT.

The chain is built from TRBV4-2 and TRBJ2-4, with D unresolved. V lost 0 bases, J lost 0 bases, and 9 bases lay in between. The CDR3 covers 16 residues. The V gene's germline CDR1 is LGHNA and CDR2 YNFKEQ. CDR3 residues: CASSQDLAIAKNIQYF. In nucleotides, the CDR3 is TGTGCCAGCAGCCAAGATTTGGCCATAGCCAAAAACATTCAGTACTTC.

The chain joins TRBV10-2 to TRBJ1-4; no firm D call. The CDR3 totals 12 residues. The V and J ends lost 8 bases and 3 bases respectively, with 7 bases between them. Germline values: CDR1 WSHSY, CDR2 SAAADI. CDR3 region: CASFGSNEKLFF. Written as DNA, the CDR3 is TGCGCCAGCTTCGGATCTAATGAAAAACTGTTTTTT.

This clone was counted only a few times. This chain connects TRBV25-1 to TRBJ1-6, with 7 bases identical to TRBD1. CDR1 MGHDK and CDR2 SYGVNS come from the germline V gene. Trimming removed 4 bases from V and 14 bases from J; junction bases left unmatched: 11. There are 14 residues in the CDR3. CDR3 bases: TGTGCCAGCAGTGCCAATACGAGACAGGGCACCCTCCACTTT. Its protein is CASSANTRQGTLHF. Supplemented by reference TRBV25-1 and TRBJ1-6, the full variable domain reads EADIYQTPRYLVIGTGKKITLECSQTMGHDKMYWYQQDPGMELHLIHYSYGVNSTEKGDLSSESTVSRIRTEHFPLTLESARPSHTSQYLCASSANTRQGTLHFGNGTRLTVT.

The rearrangement links TRBV21-1 to TRBJ2-1. TRBV21-1 is assigned pseudogene status. CDR3 length equals 16 residues. The CDR3 DNA reads as TGTGCCAGCAGCTTCCGAACCGGGACGGGAAACAATGAGCAGTTCTTC. This encodes CASSFRTGTGNNEQFF.

The CDR3 here is CASSMRSPRAANEKLFF. CDR3 coding DNA: TGTGCCAGTAGTATGAGGAGCCCCCGGGCCGCTAATGAAAAACTGTTTTTT. This sequence joins TRBV19 and TRBJ1-4; D not certain. The CDR3 spans 17 residues. Looked up from germline, CDR1 is LNHDA and CDR2 is SQIVND (reference sequence). Deletions cut 3 bases from V and 3 bases from J, with 17 bases between.

The rearrangement links TRBV10-3 to TRBJ2-7; TRBD1 is a possible D gene (6 bases). This CDR3 is built from 16 residues. Trimming stripped 6 bases from V and 4 bases from J, with 22 bases between. Germline CDR1 is ENHRY and CDR2 is SYGVKD. This CDR3 reads CAIRAGSKGEIYEQYF. CDR3 in DNA: TGTGCCATCAGGGCAGGGTCTAAGGGGGAGATTTACGAGCAGTACTTC.

The chain is built from TRBV19 and TRBJ2-1, with 12 bases lining up with TRBD2. The CDR3 covers 15 residues. Trimming took 4 bases from V and 4 from J; bases not matched to a gene: 2. The V gene's germline CDR1 is LNHDA and CDR2 SQIVND (reference sequence). The CDR3 nucleotides are TGTGCCAGTAGTAAGGGACTAGCGGGTTACAATGAGCAGTTCTTC. This encodes CASSKGLAGYNEQFF.

The J gene is TRBJ1-2, the V gene TRBV5-4; maybe TRBD1 (6 bases). The germline CDR1 and CDR2 sequences are SGHNT and YYREEE (reference sequence). Trimming pared 3 bases from V and 2 bases from J, leaving 11 bases between. The CDR3 covers 14 residues. CDR3 amino acids: CASSSPTGNYGYTF. The CDR3 region has the DNA TGTGCCAGCAGCTCCCCTACAGGGAACTATGGCTACACCTTC.

The chain recombines TRBV5-1 with TRBJ1-5; possibly TRBD1 for D (5 bases). Germline V CDR1 and CDR2: SGHRS, YFSETQ. Trimming left V 2 bases short and J 6 bases short, with 12 bases between. The CDR3 covers 14 residues. The CDR3 is CASSFGGSSQPQHF. CDR3 nucleotide sequence: TGCGCCAGCAGCTTTGGGGGGTCGAGTCAGCCCCAGCATTTT. Full variable domain (outside the CDR3, taken from reference TRBV5-1 and TRBJ1-5): KAGVTQTPRYLIKTRGQQVTLSCSPISGHRSVSWYQQTPGQGLQFLFEYFSETQRNKGNFPGRFSGRQFSNSRSEMNVSTLELGDSALYLCASSFGGSSQPQHFGDGTRLSIL.

J is TRBJ1-6 and V is TRBV7-3; TRBD1 matches at 10 bases. CDR1 is SGHTA and CDR2 is FQGTGA in the germline V gene. The trim removed 5 bases at V and 7 bases at J, leaving 5 bases unmatched. This CDR3 has 15 amino acids. CDR3 sequence: CASSPQGQGNSPLHF. The CDR3 DNA follows: TGTGCCAGCAGCCCACAGGGACAGGGGAATTCACCCCTCCACTTT.

This sequence joins TRBV4-3 and TRBJ2-2; TRBD1 matches at 12 bases. The CDR3 sequence is 15 residues long. J was trimmed by 3 bases and V by 6 bases; bases with no gene match: 2. Germline V gives CDR1 LGHNA, CDR2 YSLEER. CDR3 sequence reads: CASSRDRGHTGELFF. As DNA, the CDR3 is TGCGCCAGCAGTCGGGACAGGGGGCACACCGGGGAGCTGTTTTTT.

The chain combines TRBV5-4 with TRBJ1-1; the D gene is possibly TRBD1 (5 bases). Germline-derived CDR1 and CDR2 are SGHNT and YYREEE (reference sequence). CDR3 length equals 15 residues. Trimming took 2 bases from V and 5 from J, leaving 16 bases between them. Written as DNA, the CDR3 is TGTGCCAGCAGCTTTCAAAGAGGGGCAGGAACTGAAGCTTTCTTT. This encodes CASSFQRGAGTEAFF.

The chain recombines TRBV10-3 with TRBJ2-6; D unclear. CDR3 size: 16 residues. The V end lost 0 bases, the J end lost 0 bases, and 6 bases lay between the germline ends. Per germline, CDR1 ENHRY and CDR2 SYGVKD. In nucleotides, the CDR3 is TGTGCCATCAGTGAGTCCGCCAGCTCTGGGGCCAACGTCCTGACTTTC. It yields the protein CAISESASSGANVLTF.

The J gene is TRBJ2-3, the V gene TRBV6-1; TRBD1 is a possible D gene (6 bases). The CDR3 covers 14 residues. Trimming removed 10 bases at V and 3 bases at J, with 17 bases between. Germline V gives CDR1 MNHNS, CDR2 SASEGT. The CDR3 DNA follows: TGTGCCATCGCAGGGGCCTGGGGGACAGATACGCAGTATTTT. This sequence encodes CAIAGAWGTDTQYF.